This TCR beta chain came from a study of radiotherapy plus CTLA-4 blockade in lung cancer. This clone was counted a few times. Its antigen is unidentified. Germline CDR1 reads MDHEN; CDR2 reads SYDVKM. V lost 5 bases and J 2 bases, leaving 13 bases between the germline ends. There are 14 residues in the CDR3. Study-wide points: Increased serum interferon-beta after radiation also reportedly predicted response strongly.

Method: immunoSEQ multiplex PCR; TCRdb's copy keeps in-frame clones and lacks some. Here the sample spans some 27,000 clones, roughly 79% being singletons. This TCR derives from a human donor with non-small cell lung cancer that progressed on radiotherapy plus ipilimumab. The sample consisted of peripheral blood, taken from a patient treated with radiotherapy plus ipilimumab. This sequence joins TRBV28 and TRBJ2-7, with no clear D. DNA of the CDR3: TGTGCCAGCAGTCCAAGGGTGGGGACCTACGAGCAGTACTTC. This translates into CASSPRVGTYEQYF.